The present T cell receptor (beta chain) was sequenced within a study of OX40 agonist ivuxolimab in advanced cancers. Across the study: Those treated in dose escalation had hepatocellular carcinoma, melanoma, renal cell cancer or head and neck cancer. Patients with prior anti-PD-1, anti-PD-L1 or anti-CTLA-4 therapy were eligible; less than 50% had some.

Germline V CDR1 and CDR2: SGHVS, FNYEAQ. The CDR3 spans 15 residues. The ends were cut back, 4 bases at V and 6 bases at J, with 17 bases in the middle. Using immunoSEQ multiplex PCR, the repertoire was profiled, and TCRdb retains in-frame clones only, with some absent. This sample has some 74,000 clones, with 85% found just once. As to this clone: What it binds is not known.

Study-level results: Relative to CD4+ cells, CD8+ T cells on average had more expanded clones.

The sample consisted of CD4+ or CD8+ T cells sorted from blood, taken in a trial of the OX40 agonist ivuxolimab. The clonotype originates from an adult with an advanced solid tumor such as melanoma, head and neck, liver or kidney cancer. V gene TRBV7-6 combines with J gene TRBJ2-3; the D gene is possibly TRBD2 (6 bases). CDR3 in amino acids: CASSSDGGVEDTQYF. The CDR3 nucleotides read TGTGCCAGCAGCTCAGACGGGGGAGTAGAGGATACGCAGTATTTT.